The T cell receptor beta chain under discussion was sequenced for a study of regulatory T cells in long-lasting Graves disease. Study results and caveats: Exclusively peripheral blood, rather than thyroid tissue, was studied. Among samples with persistent disease, TRBV28, TRBJ1-2 and TRBJ2-5 were favored. The sample size was small, and this may have reduced accuracy.

At least ten counts were recorded for this clonotype. What it recognizes is unknown. Described time point: persistent/refractory GD, antithyroid drugs over 5 years with positive TRAb. There was RNA extracted from PBMCs, and the TCR library was made from it. CDR3-region Arm-PCR and iRepertoire HTBI primers produced the TCR beta libraries. In the original processing: In the combined samples, 50 to 75 TRBV and 11 to 15 TRBJ segments were identified. TCRdb passed the multiplex PCR reads through MiXCR, listing each CDR3 protein once. These V and J calls derive from TCRdb rather than the authors' analysis. This repertoire shows hundreds of thousands of distinct CDR3 sequences, 20% to 25% found once; its top ten account for around 21%. CDR1 and CDR2 (germline): MNHNS, SASEGT. The CDR3 sequence is 14 residues long. The V gene lost 6 bases and the J gene lost 3 bases, with 14 bases spanning the gap.

This material consisted of peripheral blood mononuclear cells (PBMCs), taken when the disease was refractory, from a patient treated with antithyroid drugs. This TCR was recovered from a female donor with Graves disease. The chain is built from TRBV6-1 and TRBJ2-5; weak D call: TRBD1 (5 bases). The CDR3 region is CASSSVGQKETQYF. CDR3 bases: TGTGCCAGCAGCTCTGTGGGGCAGAAAGAGACCCAGTACTTC.